These 32 T cell receptor beta chains share one sample of origin, sequenced in a study of T cell clonality in common variable immunodeficiency. Method: immunoSEQ multiplex PCR; TCRdb's copy keeps in-frame clones and lacks some. This repertoire holds about 35,000 clones, and none appear only once. Sequenced material: peripheral blood mononuclear cells. Every receptor here comes from a person between 18 and 75 years old in good health.

The sample holds many counts of this clone. The read finishes 3 residues shy of the CDR3 end, and the germline J gene is used to complete it. The chain couples TRBV7-3 to TRBJ2-7, with no clear D. Trimming shortened V by 2 bases and J by 2 bases, and 7 bases separated the two germline ends. The CDR3 is made up of 13 amino acids. Germline V gene data show CDR1 as SGHTA and CDR2 as FQGTGA. The sequenced CDR3 bases are TGTGCCAGCAGCTTAGAAGCCACCTACGAG. This sequence encodes CASSLEATYE. The entire CDR3 protein reads CASSLEATYEQYF.

This clone has a count of ten or more. The read ends 3 residues shy of where the CDR3 ends; the end is completed using the germline J gene. V and J are TRBV5-1 and TRBJ2-3; 15 nucleotides align to TRBD2. V was clipped by 4 bases and J by 1 base; unmatched bases: 7. The CDR3 is made up of 18 amino acids. Germline values: CDR1 SGHRS, CDR2 YFSETQ. Here the CDR3 reads CASSPRTSGRGRTDTQYF. The sequenced CDR3 bases are TGCGCCAGCAGCCCCAGGACTAGCGGGAGGGGCCGCACAGATACG. The full variable domain, with the rest looked up from reference TRBV5-1 and TRBJ2-3, is KAGVTQTPRYLIKTRGQQVTLSCSPISGHRSVSWYQQTPGQGLQFLFEYFSETQRNKGNFPGRFSGRQFSNSRSEMNVSTLELGDSALYLCASSPRTSGRGRTDTQYFGPGTRLTVL.

This clone was seen a few times. Germline and junction disagree at one end, which may indicate a read error. At the DNA level, this CDR3 is encoded by other sequences in the same sample as well. CDR3 sequence reads: CAWTYDSSSGNTIYF. The part of the CDR3 DNA that was read is TGTGCCTGGACTTATGACTCGAGCTCTGGAAACACT. V and J are TRBV30 and TRBJ1-3; D gene ambiguous. With the read ending 3 residues before the CDR3 end, the germline J gene is used to fill in that end. This CDR3 is built from 15 residues. Germline CDR1 GTSNPN, CDR2 SVGIG (reference sequence).

Note on this clone: The read ends 3 residues before the CDR3 terminus; that terminus is restored from the germline J gene. The V and J genes are TRBV7-8 and TRBJ2-1; 10 nucleotides align to TRBD2. J gave up 2 bases and V 4 bases, and 2 bases lay outside the gene matches. Germline V gene data show CDR1 as SGHVS and CDR2 as FQNEAQ. This CDR3 comprises 15 residues. The chain's CDR3 is CASSSSGRAYNEQFF. The sequenced CDR3 bases are TGTGCCAGCAGCTCAAGCGGGAGGGCCTACAATGAG.

In regard to this clone: Coverage ceases 3 residues before the CDR3 finishes, and the germline J gene fills in the end. The chain is built from TRBV19 and TRBJ1-3; D remains unclear. The germline gives CDR1 LNHDA, CDR2 SQIVND (reference sequence). The CDR3 runs 13 residues. V lost 5 bases and J lost 2, with 7 bases in between. The sequenced CDR3 bases are TGTGCCAGTAGTCCTACCCCTGGAAACACC. Protein product: CASSPTPGNT. The whole CDR3 sequence is CASSPTPGNTIYF.

This clone was seen a handful of times. The germline gene is not matched at one end of the junction; a read error may be the cause. Read data end 3 residues before the CDR3 end; the end is taken from the germline J gene. The V call is TRBV7-7, the J call TRBJ2-3; maybe TRBD2 (7 bases). This CDR3 region has 15 residues. Germline V lookup: CDR1 SSHAT, CDR2 FNYEAQ (reference sequence). The sequenced CDR3 bases are TGTGCTAGCAGCCTCGGGGGGCTTTTACAAGAGACG. This gives the protein CASSLGGLLQET. The whole CDR3 sequence reads CASSLGGLLQETQYF.

This clone was recorded at least ten times. The read comes to an end 3 residues before the CDR3 does, leaving the germline J gene to fill in the end. The chain joins TRBV20-1 to TRBJ2-1, with TRBD2 matching over 7 bases. The CDR3 extends over 14 amino acids. V was pared by 3 bases and J by 3 bases, with 5 bases of the junction left unmatched. Germline CDR1 DFQATT, CDR2 SNEGSKA (reference sequence). The sequenced CDR3 bases are TGCAGTGCTAGGAAAGCGGGGCTCTACAATGAG. This gives the protein CSARKAGLYNE. The whole CDR3 protein reads CSARKAGLYNEQFF.

Many counts were recorded for this clone. The read halts 3 residues ahead of the CDR3 end, with the missing end drawn from the germline J gene. The V gene is TRBV7-2, the J gene TRBJ2-7; perhaps TRBD2 as D (6 bases). The V gene lost 1 base and the J gene lost 4 bases, with 14 bases spanning the gap. Germline loops: CDR1 SGHTA, CDR2 FQGNSA. The CDR3 is made up of 15 amino acids. Here the CDR3 reads CASSLGLGVGYEQYF. Incomplete CDR3 DNA: TGTGCCAGCAGCTTAGGACTAGGGGTAGGGTACGAG.

The table lists this clone with many counts. The read falls 3 residues short of the CDR3 end, and the missing part is taken from the germline J gene. The rearrangement links TRBV6-2 or TRBV6-3 to TRBJ2-4; D is perhaps TRBD2 (6 bases). Germline V lookup: CDR1 MNHEY, CDR2 SVGEGT. Trimming pared 9 bases from V and 8 bases from J, leaving 11 bases between. The CDR3 length is 11 residues. The CDR3 here is CASGDWDIQYF. CDR3 bases read: TGTGCCAGTGGGGACTGGGACATT.

This clone was seen at least ten times. The read stops 3 residues short of the end of the CDR3; the missing end is completed from the germline J gene. The chain recombines TRBV7-3 with TRBJ2-7; possibly TRBD1 for D (5 bases). V lost 2 bases and J 2 bases, leaving 13 bases between the germline ends. Germline assignment: CDR1 SGHTA and CDR2 FQGTGA. This CDR3 has 15 residues. The sequenced CDR3 bases are TGTGCCAGCAGCTTACGGCAGGGTGTCCCCTACGAG. Its protein is CASSLRQGVPYE. The entire CDR3 protein reads CASSLRQGVPYEQYF.

This clone was counted a few times. Sequencing ends 3 residues short of the CDR3 end; the germline J gene provides the rest. This rearrangement joins TRBV7-9 to TRBJ2-3; the D is unclear. Germline V gene sequence: CDR1 SEHNR, CDR2 FQNEAQ (reference sequence). V lost 5 bases, J lost 0 bases, and 12 bases lay in between. The CDR3 covers 15 residues. The CDR3 DNA, read in part, is TGTGCCAGCAGCCTCCCCCGAACTAGCACAGATACG. It translates to CASSLPRTSTDT. The CDR3 in its entirety is CASSLPRTSTDTQYF.

The table lists this clone with many counts. The CDR3 region is CASSRSSGETQYF. The covered CDR3 bases are TGTGCCAGCAGCAGGAGCTCCGGGGAGACC. The rearrangement uses TRBV5-6 and TRBJ2-5; D gene unclear. The CDR3 is cut off 3 residues early in the read; its end comes from the germline J gene. The CDR3 runs to 13 residues. V lost 4 bases and J 5 bases, leaving 12 bases between the germline ends. CDR1 SGHDT and CDR2 YYEEEE come from the germline V gene. The complete variable domain, with remaining parts taken from reference TRBV5-6 and TRBJ2-5, reads DAGVTQSPTHLIKTRGQQVTLRCSPKSGHDTVSWYQQALGQGPQFIFQYYEEEERQRGNFPDRFSGHQFPNYSSELNVNALLLGDSALYLCASSRSSGETQYFGPGTRLLVL.

This clone occurred many times. The CDR3 end lies 3 residues beyond the end of the read and is filled in from the germline J gene. The chain uses TRBV13 and TRBJ2-4; a possible D gene is TRBD2 (7 bases). From germline, CDR1 is PRHDT and CDR2 FYEKMQ (reference sequence). The V gene lost 8 bases and the J gene lost 0 bases, with 11 bases spanning the gap. This CDR3 spans 14 amino acids. The CDR3 sequence: CASGGGIAKNIQYF. CDR3 DNA, as far as it was read: TGTGCCAGCGGGGGGGGCATAGCCAAAAACATT.

The sample holds many counts of this clone. The CDR3 loop is CASSVVAGETQYF. The sequenced part of the CDR3 DNA is TGTGCCAGCAGTGTCGTAGCGGGAGAGACC. V usage is TRBV28 and J usage is TRBJ2-5; 7 bases are a match to TRBD2. From the germline J gene comes the end of the CDR3, since the read stops 3 residues before it. The germline CDR1 and CDR2 sequences are MDHEN and SYDVKM. The V and J ends lost 5 bases and 4 bases, in that order; junction bases with no gene match: 4. CDR3 length equals 13 residues. Filled out from reference TRBV28 and TRBJ2-5, the complete variable domain reads DVKVTQSSRYLVKRTGEKVFLECVQDMDHENMFWYRQDPGLGLRLIYFSYDVKMKEKGDIPEGYSVSREKKERFSLILESASTNQTSMYLCASSVVAGETQYFGPGTRLLVL.

This clone was picked up many times. The read halts 3 residues ahead of the CDR3 end, with the missing end drawn from the germline J gene. This chain uses TRBV5-4 with TRBJ1-6, with D possibly TRBD1 on 6 matching bases. Between the trimmed V and J ends, which lost 5 bases and 4 bases, there was a span of 13 bases. Germline CDR1 and CDR2: SGHNT and YYREEE (reference sequence). The CDR3 consists of 15 residues. CDR3 residues: CASRPDRTYNSPLHF. CDR3 DNA (partial): TGTGCCAGCAGACCTGACAGGACTTATAATTCACCC. Full variable domain (rest looked up from reference TRBV5-4 and TRBJ1-6): ETGVTQSPTHLIKTRGQQVTLRCSSQSGHNTVSWYQQALGQGPQFIFQYYREEENGRGNFPPRFSGLQFPNYSSELNVNALELDDSALYLCASRPDRTYNSPLHFGNGTRLTVT.

This clone occurred many times. The read falls 3 residues short of the CDR3 end, and the missing part is taken from the germline J gene. The chain has TRBV5-1 and TRBJ2-5; possible D gene TRBD1, 6 bases. Trimming left V 3 bases short and J 1 base short, with 10 bases between. Germline lookup yields CDR1 SGHRS and CDR2 YFSETQ. The CDR3 runs to 14 residues. The CDR3 spells CASSSGTPQETQYF. Incomplete CDR3 DNA: TGCGCCAGCAGCTCCGGGACACCCCAAGAGACC.

This clone has a handful of counts. The read halts 3 residues ahead of the CDR3 end, with the missing end drawn from the germline J gene. The J gene is TRBJ1-5, the V gene TRBV18; D may be TRBD1 (6 bases). The CDR3 runs to 14 residues. Trimming removed 8 bases from V and 0 bases from J, with 11 bases in between. Per germline, CDR1 KGHSH and CDR2 LQKENI. The covered CDR3 bases are TGTGCCAGCCAAGGGGGAAATAGCAATCAGCCC. This translates into CASQGGNSNQP. The CDR3, in full, reads CASQGGNSNQPQHF.

With respect to this clone: The observed sequence ends 3 residues before the CDR3 terminus, with the missing tail filled in from the germline J gene. This rearrangement joins TRBV7-2 to TRBJ2-4; 9 bases match TRBD1. Germline CDR1 is SGHTA and CDR2 is FQGNSA. Losses at the gene ends were 5 bases for V and 7 bases for J; bases not matched to a gene: 6. The CDR3 consists of 14 residues. The CDR3 bases that were read are TGTGCCAGCAGCCCAAACAGGGGGCGGAACATT. It codes for CASSPNRGRNI. The whole CDR3 sequence is CASSPNRGRNIQYF. The whole variable domain, remainder taken from reference TRBV7-2 and TRBJ2-4, is GAGVSQSPSNKVTEKGKDVELRCDPISGHTALYWYRQSLGQGLEFLIYFQGNSAPDKSGLPSDRFSAERTGGSVSTLTIQRTQQEDSAVYLCASSPNRGRNIQYFGAGTRLSVL.

This clone was counted at least ten times. Sequencing ends 3 residues short of the CDR3 end; the germline J gene provides the rest. This chain joins TRBV11-3 and TRBJ2-5; 7 nucleotides align to TRBD2. This CDR3 spans 14 amino acids. Germline CDR1 is SGHNT and CDR2 is YENEEA. Trimming took 0 bases from V and 5 from J; bases not matched to a gene: 3. CDR3 DNA (partial): TGTGCCAGCAGCTTAGACGGGGGAGGGGAGACC. Encoded protein: CASSLDGGGET. The whole CDR3 protein reads CASSLDGGGETQYF.

This clone was observed many times. The observed sequence ends 3 residues before the CDR3 terminus, with the missing tail filled in from the germline J gene. The chain is built from TRBV19 and TRBJ2-2; TRBD2 matches at 8 bases. Germline loops: CDR1 LNHDA, CDR2 SQIVND (reference sequence). CDR3 length equals 11 residues. The CDR3 is CASLGGEKLFF. The DNA read from the CDR3 is TGTGCCAGTCTCGGGGGGGAGAAG.

This clone was seen a few times. Mismatch with germline at one junction end may stem from a read error. The read falls 3 residues short of the CDR3 end, and the missing part is taken from the germline J gene. The V and J genes are TRBV7-7 and TRBJ1-3; D unclear. Germline assignment: CDR1 SSHAT and CDR2 FNYEAQ (reference sequence). The CDR3 extends over 13 amino acids. The CDR3 spells CASSSGLGNTIYF. CDR3 bases read: TGTGCTAGCAGCTCTGGACTTGGAAACACC.

Many counts were recorded for this clone. The read finishes 3 residues shy of the CDR3 end, and the germline J gene is used to complete it. The genes are TRBV6-2 or TRBV6-3 and TRBJ1-2; the D gene is possibly TRBD1 (5 bases). Germline values: CDR1 MNHEY, CDR2 SVGEGT. Trimming stripped 4 bases from V and 5 bases from J, with 8 bases between. The CDR3 loop spans 12 amino acids. Here the CDR3 reads CASSFQGYGYTF. CDR3 DNA, as far as it was read: TGTGCCAGCAGTTTCCAGGGTTATGGC.

This clone was detected ten times or more. Read coverage stops 3 residues before the CDR3 terminus; the germline J gene supplies the remainder. The V and J genes are TRBV30 and TRBJ2-3; 8 nucleotides match TRBD2. Germline-derived CDR1 and CDR2 are GTSNPN and SVGIG (reference sequence). The V and J ends lost 0 bases and 2 bases, in that order; junction bases with no gene match: 10. The CDR3 spans 17 residues. CDR3 residues: CAWSVKYAGGFTDTQYF. The sequenced part of the CDR3 DNA is TGTGCCTGGAGTGTAAAATACGCGGGGGGCTTCACAGATACG.

Many counts were recorded for this clone. The read ends 3 residues before the CDR3 terminus; that terminus is restored from the germline J gene. This chain uses TRBV19 with TRBJ2-5, with 8 bases identical to TRBD2. Losses at the gene ends were 3 bases for V and 4 bases for J; bases not matched to a gene: 7. The CDR3 has 15 amino acids. Per the germline V gene, CDR1 is LNHDA and CDR2 is SQIVND (reference sequence). The CDR3 is CASSMVSAGGETQYF. The CDR3 DNA, read in part, is TGTGCCAGTAGTATGGTTAGCGCGGGGGGAGAGACC.

There are many counts of this clone. Sequencing ends 3 residues short of the CDR3 end; the germline J gene provides the rest. The chain uses TRBV5-1 and TRBJ2-7; 14 bases map to TRBD2. This CDR3 contains 17 residues. The germline gives CDR1 SGHRS, CDR2 YFSETQ. J gave up 2 bases and V 4 bases, and 8 bases lay outside the gene matches. CDR3: CASSPGTSGRPPYEQYF. CDR3 DNA, as far as it was read: TGCGCCAGCAGCCCCGGGACTAGCGGGAGACCACCCTACGAG.

A few counts support this clone. The read falls 3 residues short of the CDR3 end, and the missing part is taken from the germline J gene. The chain carries TRBV19 and TRBJ1-1; the D gene is possibly TRBD1 (5 bases). The CDR3 covers 16 residues. Trimming stripped 2 bases from V and 7 bases from J, with 20 bases between. The germline V gene has CDR1 LNHDA and CDR2 SQIVND (reference sequence). The CDR3 is CASSIPVGQGESEAFF. The part of the CDR3 DNA that was read is TGTGCCAGTAGTATACCCGTTGGACAAGGGGAGAGTGAA.

The sample holds many counts of this clone. The read comes to an end 3 residues before the CDR3 does, leaving the germline J gene to fill in the end. The chain is built from TRBV29-1 and TRBJ1-5; perhaps TRBD1 as D (5 bases). There are 15 residues in the CDR3. Germline CDR1 SQVTM, CDR2 ANQGSEA. V lost 0 bases, J lost 3 bases, and 12 bases lay in between. CDR3 bases read: TGCAGCGTTGAAGAAGGTCAGGGTCCCAATCAGCCC. This encodes CSVEEGQGPNQP. The full CDR3 reads CSVEEGQGPNQPQHF.

The sample holds many counts of this clone. Coverage ceases 3 residues before the CDR3 finishes, and the germline J gene fills in the end. The J gene is TRBJ1-2, the V gene TRBV6-1, with TRBD1 matching over 11 bases. Germline CDR1 and CDR2: MNHNS and SASEGT. The CDR3 runs to 15 residues. The part of the CDR3 DNA that was read is TGTGCCAGCAGTGGAACCGGGACAGGGGGACGGGGC. Protein: CASSGTGTGGRG. The entire CDR3 sequence reads CASSGTGTGGRGYTF.

This clone appeared many times. The CDR3 end lies 3 residues beyond the end of the read and is filled in from the germline J gene. The gene calls are TRBV19 and TRBJ2-7, with TRBD1 identical over 7 bases. The CDR3 consists of 15 residues. Germline V gene data show CDR1 as LNHDA and CDR2 as SQIVND (reference sequence). V lost 4 bases, J lost 0 bases, and 6 bases stayed unmatched. The CDR3 bases that were read are TGTGCCAGTAGTAGACAGGGTCCGGGCTCCTACGAG. It translates to CASSRQGPGSYE. The full CDR3 is CASSRQGPGSYEQYF. The variable domain in full, with the rest retrieved from reference TRBV19 and TRBJ2-7, is DGGITQSPKYLFRKEGQNVTLSCEQNLNHDAMYWYRQDPGQGLRLIYYSQIVNDFQKGDIAEGYSVSREKKESFPLTVTSAQKNPTAFYLCASSRQGPGSYEQYFGPGTRLTVT.

This clone was recorded many times. The observed sequence ends 3 residues before the CDR3 terminus, with the missing tail filled in from the germline J gene. The chain joins TRBV5-1 to TRBJ1-1, with TRBD1 identical over 10 bases. Trimming took 1 base from V and 3 from J; bases not matched to a gene: 3. This CDR3 contains 15 residues. Germline V gene lookup returns CDR1 SGHRS and CDR2 YFSETQ. CDR3: CASSLWTGGDTEAFF. The DNA read from the CDR3 is TGCGCCAGCAGCTTGTGGACAGGGGGAGACACTGAA.

This clone was counted at least ten times. Read coverage stops 3 residues before the CDR3 terminus; the germline J gene supplies the remainder. The rearrangement joins TRBV18 to TRBJ2-3, with D perhaps matching TRBD2 (5 bases). The CDR3 is 15 amino acids. Trimming removed 1 base from V and 1 base from J, with 9 bases in between. Germline V gives CDR1 KGHSH, CDR2 LQKENI. CDR3 loop: CASSPQGAGTDTQYF. The part of the CDR3 DNA that was read is TGTGCCAGCTCACCACAGGGAGCGGGCACAGATACG.

This clone came up many times. The read stops 3 residues short of the end of the CDR3; the missing end is completed from the germline J gene. V is TRBV18 and J is TRBJ2-3; D may be TRBD2 (6 bases). CDR1 is KGHSH, CDR2 LQKENI, per germline. This CDR3 is built from 14 residues. The sequenced CDR3 bases are TGTGCCAGCTCACCACTGGGGACTGAGGAGACG. This gives the protein CASSPLGTEET. The CDR3 as a whole reads CASSPLGTEETQYF.